The clone carrying this T cell receptor beta chain was found a few times. This entry comes from a study of response to subunit inactivated influenza vaccine. TCRdb fed the RT-PCR reads into MiXCR, producing one record per CDR3 protein. The sample lists about 570,000 distinct CDR3 sequences, roughly 10% occurring once. Germline V gives CDR1 MGHRA, CDR2 YSYEKL. Trimming took 4 bases from V and 7 from J, leaving 11 bases between them. The CDR3 spans 13 residues. The sample was also reused in another study, on T cells expressing NK-cell markers. That source reports: Making the TCR beta cDNA relied on 5'RACE template switching with UMIs. Eight donors were sequenced, seven testing HCMV-seropositive and one testing seronegative. Several experiments added an anti-gamma-delta TCR antibody to sort only alpha-beta TCR T cells.

The material was PBMCs from blood, obtained on the day of vaccination. V usage is TRBV4-1 and J usage is TRBJ1-5; the D gene is possibly TRBD1 (6 bases). This TCR came from a man in his fifties who received an inactivated influenza vaccine. The CDR3 protein is CASSLPGEQPQHF. CDR3 nucleotides: TGCGCCAGCAGCCTCCCAGGGGAGCAGCCCCAGCATTTT.